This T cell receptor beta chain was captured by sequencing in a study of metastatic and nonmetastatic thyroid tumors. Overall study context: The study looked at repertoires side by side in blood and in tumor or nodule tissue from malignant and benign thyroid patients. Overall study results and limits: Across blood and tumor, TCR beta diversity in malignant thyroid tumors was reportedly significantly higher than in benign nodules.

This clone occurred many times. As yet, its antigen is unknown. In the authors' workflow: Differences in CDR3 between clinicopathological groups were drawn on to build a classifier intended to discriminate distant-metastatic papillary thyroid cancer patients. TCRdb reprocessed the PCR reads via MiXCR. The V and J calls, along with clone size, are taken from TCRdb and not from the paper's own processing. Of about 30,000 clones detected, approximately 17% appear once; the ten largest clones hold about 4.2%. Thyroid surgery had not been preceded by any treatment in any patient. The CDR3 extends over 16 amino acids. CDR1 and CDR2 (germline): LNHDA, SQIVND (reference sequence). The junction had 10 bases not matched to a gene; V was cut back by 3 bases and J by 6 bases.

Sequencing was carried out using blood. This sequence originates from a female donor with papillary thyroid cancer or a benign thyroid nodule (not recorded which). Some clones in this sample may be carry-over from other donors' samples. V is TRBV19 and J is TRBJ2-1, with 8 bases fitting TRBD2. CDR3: CASSMLREGQINEQFF. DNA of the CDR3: TGTGCCAGTAGTATGCTCCGGGAGGGCCAAATCAATGAGCAGTTCTTC.